The 30 T cell receptor beta chains below come from one sample, sequenced in a study of beta chain features in type 1 diabetes. General study points: Among all four CD4+ subsets, Type 1 diabetes patients had TCRB CDR3s that were moderately but significantly shorter.

The entirety of the isolated RNA underwent reverse transcription, so expressed TCRB transcripts were sequenced. Sequencing was performed with immunoSEQ multiplex PCR; in TCRdb, only in-frame clones are kept and a portion is missing. The sample holds 250,000 to 300,000 clones, roughly an eighth seen once. These receptors lack a known antigen. Sequencing was carried out using naive CD4+ T cells from blood. Every receptor here comes from a man aged 25-40 years with type 1 diabetes.

The V call is TRBV19, the J call TRBJ1-5, with a tentative D call TRBD1 (6 bases). Trimming cost V 6 bases and J 3 bases, with 12 bases left between them. The CDR3 spans 14 residues. CDR1 is LNHDA and CDR2 is SQIVND in the germline V gene (reference sequence). The CDR3: CASRHREINQPQHF. The CDR3 coding sequence is TGTGCCAGTAGGCACAGGGAGATCAATCAGCCCCAGCATTTT.

A word on this clone: This sample includes further DNA sequences coding for the same CDR3. V usage is TRBV20-1 and J usage is TRBJ2-3, with D unclear. V shed 3 bases and J shed 6 bases, with 4 bases lying between them. CDR3 length: 10 residues. CDR1 and CDR2 (germline): DFQATT, SNEGSKA (reference sequence). CDR3 protein: CSASRDTQYF. The CDR3 bases are TGCAGTGCTAGCCGGGATACGCAGTATTTT.

The gene calls are TRBV15 and TRBJ2-7; 8 bases agree with TRBD1. The V gene's germline CDR1 is LNHNV and CDR2 YYDKDF (reference sequence). The V segment lost 5 bases and the J segment 6 bases; nucleotides outside the gene matches: 12. The CDR3 sequence is 15 residues long. The DNA of the CDR3 is TGTGCCACCAGCGTGAGGACAGGGTCGAGGACCGAGCAGTACTTC. Encoded protein: CATSVRTGSRTEQYF.

The sample holds a few counts of this clone. Other nucleotide sequences in the sample specify the same CDR3. This chain uses TRBV18 with TRBJ2-2; perhaps TRBD1 as D (6 bases). Germline lookup yields CDR1 KGHSH and CDR2 LQKENI. V was pared by 3 bases and J by 2 bases, with 7 bases between. The CDR3 consists of 14 residues. CDR3 residues: CASSPGQNTGELFF. CDR3 nucleotides: TGTGCCAGCTCACCGGGACAAAACACCGGGGAGCTGTTTTTT. Combining the CDR3 with reference TRBV18 and TRBJ2-2 gives the whole variable domain NAGVMQNPRHLVRRRGQEARLRCSPMKGHSHVYWYRQLPEEGLKFMVYLQKENIIDESGMPKERFSAEFPKEGPSILRIQQVVRGDSAAYFCASSPGQNTGELFFGEGSRLTVL.

This clone was picked up a small number of times. This rearrangement joins TRBV5-1 to TRBJ2-2; 8 bases match TRBD1. The CDR3 totals 15 residues. Germline-derived CDR1 and CDR2 are SGHRS and YFSETQ. V was clipped by 2 bases and J by 6 bases; unmatched bases: 6. For the CDR3, the DNA is TGCGCCAGCAGCTTTAGTGTACAGGGGGCCGGGGAGCTGTTTTTT. Encoded protein: CASSFSVQGAGELFF.

V is TRBV2 and J is TRBJ2-5; TRBD2 agrees at 7 bases. The germline V gene has CDR1 SNHLY and CDR2 FYNNEI. Germline trimming cut 6 bases from V and 4 bases from J; bases unmatched to any gene: 2. The CDR3 has 12 amino acids. The CDR3 DNA reads TGTGCCAGCAGCTGGGGGGGAGAGACCCAGTACTTC. It specifies CASSWGGETQYF.

This clone showed up just a few times. The CDR3 here is CASSITDRRNEQFF. CDR3 nucleotide sequence: TGTGCCAGTAGTATAACGGACAGGCGGAATGAGCAGTTCTTC. The genes are TRBV19 and TRBJ2-1, with TRBD1 matching over 7 bases. This CDR3 is 14 amino acids long. Unmatched junction bases numbered 5, after V lost 2 bases and J lost 7 bases. Germline CDR1 reads LNHDA; CDR2 reads SQIVND (reference sequence). Together with reference TRBV19 and TRBJ2-1, the CDR3 gives the full variable domain: DGGITQSPKYLFRKEGQNVTLSCEQNLNHDAMYWYRQDPGQGLRLIYYSQIVNDFQKGDIAEGYSVSREKKESFPLTVTSAQKNPTAFYLCASSITDRRNEQFFGPGTRLTVL.

This clone was counted between two and nine times. This chain joins TRBV7-2 and TRBJ2-7; 8 bases match TRBD1. CDR1 and CDR2 from the germline V gene are SGHTA and FQGNSA. There are 15 residues in the CDR3. Losses at the gene ends were 5 bases for V and 5 bases for J; bases not matched to a gene: 11. This CDR3 is CASSQVWTGKNEQYF. DNA for the CDR3: TGTGCCAGCAGCCAGGTCTGGACAGGGAAAAACGAGCAGTACTTC.

Comments on this clone: The same CDR3 is also encoded by other DNA sequences in this sample. The chain carries TRBV20-1 and TRBJ1-2; 7 nucleotides align to TRBD1. The V gene's germline CDR1 is DFQATT and CDR2 SNEGSKA (reference sequence). V was clipped by 6 bases and J by 3 bases; unmatched bases: 1. The CDR3 spans 11 residues. The CDR3 region has the DNA TGCAGTGCCAGGGGGGACTATGGCTACACCTTC. Residues: CSARGDYGYTF.

The rearrangement links TRBV4-3 to TRBJ2-7, with 8 nucleotides matching TRBD2. Germline V gene data show CDR1 as LGHNA and CDR2 as YSLEER. This CDR3 is 15 amino acids long. V gave up 1 base and J gave up 4 bases; unmatched junction bases: 6. The CDR3 coding sequence is TGCGCCAGCAGCCAAGGAGAAGCGGGAGTTTACGAGCAGTACTTC. Amino acid sequence: CASSQGEAGVYEQYF.

The rearrangement joins TRBV6-6 to TRBJ2-2, with 12 nucleotides matching TRBD2. Germline-derived CDR1 and CDR2 are MNHNY and SVGAGI (reference sequence). J was trimmed by 4 bases and V by 5 bases; bases with no gene match: 5. This CDR3 contains 16 residues. CDR3 amino acids: CASSPLAGGGTGELFF. The CDR3 region has the DNA TGTGCCAGCAGTCCTCTAGCGGGAGGGGGCACCGGGGAGCTGTTTTTT.

V is TRBV5-1 and J is TRBJ2-3; TRBD2 agrees at 9 bases. The junction had 1 base not matched to a gene; V was cut back by 0 bases and J by 5 bases. The V gene's germline CDR1 is SGHRS and CDR2 YFSETQ. The CDR3 covers 14 residues. The DNA of the CDR3 is TGCGCCAGCAGCTTGGAAGCGGGGGGAGATACGCAGTATTTT. Translated, it gives CASSLEAGGDTQYF. Combining the CDR3 with reference TRBV5-1 and TRBJ2-3 gives the whole variable domain KAGVTQTPRYLIKTRGQQVTLSCSPISGHRSVSWYQQTPGQGLQFLFEYFSETQRNKGNFPGRFSGRQFSNSRSEMNVSTLELGDSALYLCASSLEAGGDTQYFGPGTRLTVL.

The V gene is TRBV28, the J gene TRBJ1-4; no definite D call. In germline, CDR1 is MDHEN, CDR2 SYDVKM. V dropped 2 bases and J dropped 10 bases, with 8 bases sitting between them. This CDR3 has 12 residues. Here the CDR3 DNA reads TGTGCCAGCAGTTTAATCGGCGGAAAACTGTTTTTT. Translated, it gives CASSLIGGKLFF.

The chain employs TRBV6-5 and TRBJ1-1; TRBD1 is a possible D gene (6 bases). The CDR3 is made up of 15 amino acids. Germline CDR1 reads MNHEY; CDR2 reads SVGAGI. V was trimmed by 4 bases and J by 0 bases, leaving 12 bases between them. The DNA of the CDR3 is TGTGCCAGCAGTTTTGACAGGCGGGTGAACACTGAAGCTTTCTTT. The encoded protein is CASSFDRRVNTEAFF.

The chain couples TRBV27 to TRBJ2-2, with D possibly TRBD2 on 6 matching bases. CDR3 length: 15 amino acids. Germline-derived CDR1 and CDR2 are MNHEY and SMNVEV (reference sequence). Trimming cost V 8 bases and J 0 bases, with 13 bases left between them. The CDR3 loop is CASFEWRANTGELFF. In DNA form, the CDR3 reads TGTGCCAGCTTTGAGTGGAGGGCGAACACCGGGGAGCTGTTTTTT.

This clone was observed a handful of times. The rearrangement links TRBV7-2 to TRBJ1-3; 7 nucleotides match TRBD1. Germline CDR1 reads SGHTA; CDR2 reads FQGNSA. V shed 3 bases, J shed 6 bases, and the junction held 2 bases outside the gene matches. This CDR3 contains 13 residues. The CDR3, as DNA: TGTGCCAGCAGCTTGGGGACAGCAAACACCATATATTTT. It yields the protein CASSLGTANTIYF. The full variable domain, in which reference TRBV7-2 and TRBJ1-3 provide the parts outside the CDR3, is GAGVSQSPSNKVTEKGKDVELRCDPISGHTALYWYRQSLGQGLEFLIYFQGNSAPDKSGLPSDRFSAERTGGSVSTLTIQRTQQEDSAVYLCASSLGTANTIYFGEGSWLTVV.

The chain joins TRBV7-2 to TRBJ2-2; D not resolved. Trimming stripped 0 bases from V and 6 bases from J, with 11 bases between. Germline V gene data show CDR1 as SGHTA and CDR2 as FQGNSA. This CDR3 spans 15 amino acids. Here the CDR3 reads CASSLAGPVAGELFF. CDR3 coding DNA: TGTGCCAGCAGCTTAGCGGGCCCAGTGGCCGGGGAGCTGTTTTTT.

This clone was observed a handful of times. The chain links TRBV25-1 to TRBJ1-4; 10 bases agree with TRBD1. Germline-derived CDR1 and CDR2 are MGHDK and SYGVNS. The CDR3 totals 13 residues. V shed 8 bases and J 7 bases; nucleotides not matched to a gene: 4. CDR3 sequence: CASGGQGGEKLFF. CDR3 in DNA: TGTGCCAGCGGAGGACAGGGGGGTGAAAAACTGTTTTTT.

This clone occurred a few times. This rearrangement joins TRBV11-1 to TRBJ2-1, with 7 bases matching TRBD1. The CDR3 totals 14 residues. The junction had 4 bases not matched to a gene; V was cut back by 5 bases and J by 3 bases. CDR1 is SGHAT, CDR2 FQDESV, per germline (reference sequence). CDR3: CASSARQGYNEQFF. The CDR3 DNA reads TGTGCCAGCAGCGCTCGACAGGGCTACAATGAGCAGTTCTTC.

This clone was counted only a few times. The rearrangement uses TRBV2 and TRBJ2-4; D is unresolved. CDR1 SNHLY and CDR2 FYNNEI come from the germline V gene. This CDR3 region has 14 residues. The ends were cut back, 2 bases at V and 0 bases at J, with 5 bases in the middle. The CDR3 region has the DNA TGTGCCAGCAGTGAATTACTAGCCAAAAACATTCAGTACTTC. Translation: CASSELLAKNIQYF.

This chain joins TRBV5-1 and TRBJ2-1; 10 nucleotides line up with TRBD2. Unmatched junction bases numbered 7, after V lost 9 bases and J lost 1 base. From germline, CDR1 is SGHRS and CDR2 YFSETQ. This CDR3 spans 15 amino acids. The CDR3 region is CATKPGLASYNEQFF. DNA for the CDR3: TGCGCCACCAAACCGGGACTAGCGTCCTACAATGAGCAGTTCTTC.

This clone was seen only a few times. This chain links TRBV5-4 with TRBJ2-1; 7 bases are shared with TRBD1. After removal of 1 base from V and 7 bases from J, the junction contained 8 bases not matched to a gene. Germline CDR1 reads SGHNT; CDR2 reads YYREEE (reference sequence). The CDR3 runs 15 residues. The CDR3 is CASSLWDRRGNEQFF. The CDR3 nucleotides are TGTGCCAGCAGCTTGTGGGACCGCAGGGGGAATGAGCAGTTCTTC. Supplemented by reference TRBV5-4 and TRBJ2-1, the full variable domain reads ETGVTQSPTHLIKTRGQQVTLRCSSQSGHNTVSWYQQALGQGPQFIFQYYREEENGRGNFPPRFSGLQFPNYSSELNVNALELDDSALYLCASSLWDRRGNEQFFGPGTRLTVL.

The chain joins TRBV27 to TRBJ1-5, with unresolved D. This CDR3 spans 18 amino acids. The V gene lost 6 bases and the J gene lost 0 bases, with 21 bases spanning the gap. Germline lookup yields CDR1 MNHEY and CDR2 SMNVEV (reference sequence). The CDR3 coding sequence is TGTGCCAGCAGCCAAGACAAGGCTGACCATTATAGCAATCAGCCCCAGCATTTT. Translating gives CASSQDKADHYSNQPQHF.

The chain links TRBV2 to TRBJ1-4, with D hard to call. V lost 4 bases and J lost 0, with 6 bases in between. The length of the CDR3 is 14 residues. Per the germline V gene, CDR1 is SNHLY and CDR2 is FYNNEI. CDR3 in amino acids: CASSGIATNEKLFF. The DNA for the CDR3 is TGTGCCAGCAGTGGTATTGCAACTAATGAAAAACTGTTTTTT.

V usage is TRBV7-9 and J usage is TRBJ1-2, with D possibly being TRBD1 (5 bases). The CDR3 runs to 16 residues. Trimming pared 6 bases from V and 5 bases from J, leaving 22 bases between. Per germline, CDR1 SEHNR and CDR2 FQNEAQ (reference sequence). The DNA for the CDR3 is TGTGCCAGCAGACCAATGGGAGGGACCAGCATGTATGGCTACACCTTC. Encoded protein: CASRPMGGTSMYGYTF. Drawing the rest from reference TRBV7-9 and TRBJ1-2, the complete variable domain is DTGVSQNPRHKITKRGQNVTFRCDPISEHNRLYWYRQTLGQGPEFLTYFQNEAQLEKSRLLSDRFSAERPKGSFSTLEIQRTEQGDSAMYLCASRPMGGTSMYGYTFGSGTRLTVV.

The genes are TRBV28 and TRBJ2-1, with D possibly being TRBD2 (5 bases). V lost 6 bases and J lost 4, with 13 bases in between. Looked up from germline, CDR1 is MDHEN and CDR2 is SYDVKM. The CDR3 is 14 amino acids. CDR3 nucleotides: TGTGCCAGCAGAGCCTGGACTGCATACAATGAGCAGTTCTTC. It translates to CASRAWTAYNEQFF.

The chain recombines TRBV7-2 with TRBJ2-7, with 10 bases lining up with TRBD2. Germline assignment: CDR1 SGHTA and CDR2 FQGNSA. The CDR3 sequence is 15 residues long. Trimming removed 5 bases from V and 6 bases from J; junction bases left unmatched: 10. The CDR3 region is CASSPGGLAFLEQYF. The CDR3 nucleotides read TGTGCCAGCAGCCCAGGGGGACTAGCGTTCCTCGAGCAGTACTTC.

This sequence joins TRBV19 and TRBJ2-1, with 12 bases identical to TRBD2. J was trimmed by 9 bases and V by 11 bases; bases with no gene match: 17. This CDR3 contains 16 residues. Germline V gene data show CDR1 as LNHDA and CDR2 as SQIVND (reference sequence). CDR3 in DNA: TGTGCCGCCGGGGCAAGGGCTAGCGGGAGGGCGGTTGAGCAGTTCTTC. Its translation is CAAGARASGRAVEQFF.

This clone was counted between two and nine times. J is TRBJ2-3 and V is TRBV7-8; 9 bases agree with TRBD2. The germline V gene encodes CDR1 SGHVS and CDR2 FQNEAQ. V was pared by 7 bases and J by 4 bases, with 12 bases of the junction left unmatched. The CDR3 runs 16 residues. This CDR3 reads CASTLGSAGGSDTQYF. The CDR3 nucleotides read TGTGCCAGCACTTTAGGATCGGCGGGAGGGTCAGATACGCAGTATTTT.

A few counts support this clone. J is TRBJ2-2 and V is TRBV11-2; no clear D. The CDR3 covers 16 residues. The ends were cut back, 5 bases at V and 0 bases at J, with 13 bases in the middle. Germline CDR1 and CDR2: SGHAT and FQNNGV. The CDR3 here is CASSRLPGSNTGELFF. The CDR3, as DNA: TGTGCCAGCAGCCGTCTTCCCGGTTCGAACACCGGGGAGCTGTTTTTT.